This T cell receptor beta chain emerged from a study of cytomegalovirus exposure and HLA in healthy donors (dated by TCRdb to 2016 to 2017). Regarding the complete study: An earlier analysis of approximately 640 of the donors reported 276 Gb of sequence data and about 100 million unique TCR beta sequences from roughly 180 million T cells. A handful of DR-DQ haplotypes were handled as single units for association and clustering because linkage in the cohort was strong. Along with the approximately 700-subject first cohort, a separate validation cohort of around 120 different subjects was used. Class I and class II HLA loci were covered by the typing at four-digit resolution. The study aimed to test whether cataloging public T cell receptors could reveal signatures of past pathogen exposure. Alongside the repertoire data, information on donor age, sex, ethnicity and CMV serostatus was compiled. The number of typed donors differed by locus: roughly 620-640 for A, B, C, DRB1 and DQB1; 500 to 550 for DQA1; approximately 600 for DPA1; and approximately 450 for DPB1. Of the 300 to 450 genotyped donors, approximately 83% fell in the genetic ancestry cluster associated with self-reported Caucasian donors. To study patterns of TCR occurrence, a later analysis re-analyzed previously published TCR beta repertoires from hundreds of donors and added high-resolution HLA genotyping. High-throughput TCR immunosequencing, statistical association of individual TCRs with disease status, and machine learning were combined to predict cytomegalovirus infection status. All discovery cohort repertoires had been generated on a single sequencing platform. A later genetic analysis took genome-wide SNP genotypes for about 55% of the roughly 670 donors and used that subset as a discovery cohort. Among 350 to 400 genotyped donors of the cohort, an average of roughly 240,000 unique TCR beta nucleotide sequences were sequenced per donor, roughly a sixth of them non-productive. Using immunosequencing, the study profiled T cell repertoires from 666 subjects and related those repertoires to cytomegalovirus serostatus. An earlier analysis of 500 to 750 of the donors applied high-throughput TCR beta sequencing to assess whether each TCR beta V gene segment acted as functional or pseudogenic. In the later analysis, no new phenotypic data were used to find candidate immune exposures; instead, reliance was placed on TCR beta sequences and their occurrence across donors. Roughly 300 gigabases of sequencing data and 70 million to 95 million unique TCR sequences made up an early release that covered approximately 650 HLA-typed donors. The investigation overall reported the following: For the cohort, immune exposure information was limited to CMV serostatus. A later analysis reported that several top co-occurrence clusters appeared linked to parvovirus B19, influenza, CMV and Epstein-Barr virus. Because HLA typing was unavailable for some donors at each locus, only the typed subset was used in association tests. Only TCR beta chains were sequenced in this cohort, and the absence of alpha or paired-chain data limited detectable features. A later genetic analysis associated a missense DCLRE1C variant with V-gene and J-gene trimming of TCR beta chains, and an independent cohort replicated the association. At a false discovery rate of 0.05, a later analysis linked under 20,000 TCR beta sequences to specific HLA alleles. A total of around 150 TCR beta chains were listed by the study as associated with cytomegalovirus. In both the original and validation cohorts, the classifier was reported to diagnose cytomegalovirus status with high specificity and sensitivity. Linkage disequilibrium might explain the correlated functional status among segregating V segments, but an unknown experimental factor could not be ruled out. In a later analysis, TCR association rates were found to vary across HLA loci, with the most associated TCRs seen for DRB1 alleles and the fewest for HLA-C alleles. In an earlier analysis of around 600 of the donors, most TCR beta V segments appeared in productive rearrangements about 90% or about 30% of the time, broadly matching IMGT annotations. In a later genetic analysis, fewer N-insertions in productive TCRs were reported among donors in an Asian-associated ancestry cluster than the roughly 700-donor mean. In a later analysis, HLA-associated TCR beta chains showed more clonal expansion and lower generation probabilities than non-associated chains that were equally common. Assigning TCR associations to individual alleles was difficult when HLA alleles, especially DR and DQ, strongly co-occurred. A later analysis found that most CMV-associated TCR beta chains appeared HLA-restricted, with HLA associations seemingly driven largely by CMV exposure. The presence/absence analyses assumed that sequencing depth was roughly uniform across donors, and that assumption may not be true. The authors suggested that the approach could potentially be generalized to other disease states and immunological phenotypes. A group of highly shared sequence variants was considered likely to be a technical artifact of the sequencing pipeline. While some public TCRs were present in many individuals, most TCR sequences turned up only very rarely across donors. Because counts were too low, roughly 16 rarely observed V segments, including chromosome 9 orphons, were excluded from the earlier analysis of several hundred of the donors. In vitro tests confirmed that a few of the cytomegalovirus-associated TCR beta chains recognize cytomegalovirus antigens. A further reported finding was that TCR beta sequences accurately predicted the HLA-A and HLA-B alleles for most subjects in the first cohort. Because the 87-base-pair reads could not distinguish some IMGT-functional V segments, including TRBV6-2 and TRBV6-3, those segments were excluded.

Libraries were built with the immunoSEQ multiplex PCR assay. For the multiplex PCR, a mixture combining 60 forward primers for TCR Vbeta segments and 13 reverse primers for TCR Jbeta segments was used. Amplification of the CDR3 region of rearranged TCR beta genes was performed with a multiplex PCR assay on genomic DNA. On the Illumina HiSeq System, the amplified TCR beta libraries were sequenced as 87-base-pair reads. The original methods were these. Across the 500 to 850 repertoires, a later analysis counted approximately 83 million unique TCR beta chains, approximately 10 million of which were shared by at least two donors. Raw reads were error-corrected and collapsed into unique sequences with a nearest-neighbor algorithm that merged closely related sequences to remove PCR and sequencing errors. To assign V, D and J gene segments, CDR3 sequences were aligned to IMGT reference sequences. Each retained sequence needed at least a six-nucleotide match to both a V gene segment and a J gene segment. Rearrangements were classified as productive when the CDR3 lacked stop codons and remained in frame with V and J, and all other rearrangements were classified as non-productive. Following IMGT convention, CDR3 was defined as the stretch from the second conserved V-encoded cysteine up to the conserved J-encoded phenylalanine. In an earlier analysis of some 550 of the donors, sequences lacking an unambiguous match to a single V gene segment were excluded. In an earlier analysis of approximately 500 of the donors, a V segment was called functional when productive rearrangements were above 56.7%, and segregating when the standard deviation between donors exceeded 5%. A statistical classification framework was developed to diagnose cytomegalovirus status using the catalog of TCR beta chain sequences. In a later analysis, TCR nucleotide sequences were compared against IMGT/GENE-DB human TR gene sequences so that V and J genes could be assigned. Using the TCRdist pipeline, a later analysis assigned CDR3 sequences along with most-parsimonious VDJ recombination scenarios. A later analysis defined each TCR beta chain by its CDR3 amino acid sequence plus V-gene family, and excluded reads lacking a unique V-gene family. To address suspected cross-contamination and a sequencing artifact, a later analysis removed some 620 highly shared, low-generation-probability nucleotide sequences. In a later analysis, a clonal expansion index for each public chain was calculated from normalized within-repertoire ranks of inferred template counts. In a later analysis, generation probabilities were computed with a VDJ recombination model fitted to out-of-frame rearrangements, and the resulting probabilities were checked against IGoR. Hypergeometric tests were used in a later analysis to score TCR-TCR, TCR-HLA and TCR-CMV co-occurrence, with a repertoire-size bias correction applied to the TCR pairs. False discovery rates were estimated in a later analysis by permuting HLA or CMV assignments 20 times. In a later analysis, co-occurring TCRs were grouped with DBSCAN, and TCRdist sequence similarity was added when clustering was performed within HLA-allele-positive subsets. For co-occurrence clustering, repertoires with fewer than 30,000 or more than 120,000 public chains were excluded, along with roughly 5 repertoires with anomalous nucleotide sharing. TCRdb obtained this table from immuneACCESS and retained in-frame rearrangements with V and J assigned. These tables miss some clones; where compared with another copy, unresolved V genes account for less than half of the shortfall, and the remainder is unexplained. V and J calls and clone size come straight from that table; D and trimming were deduced from the DNA. The sample profile shows tens of thousands of clones; approximately 84% of them were found once. The ten top clones hold 2% to 3% of the sample.

Turning to this clone: Its recognized antigen is unknown. Per-base qualities were not stored, and no clone one base away is much larger. Other nucleotide sequences from this sample produce the same CDR3.

The germline V gene yields SGHVS for CDR1 and FQNEAQ for CDR2. Relative to germline, V is 1 base shorter and J is 4 bases shorter, with 10 bases between their ends. The CDR3 contains 14 residues, cysteine and phenylalanine counted. Only the CDR3 region is kept as DNA, spanning 42 bases read in frame from base 1. The cohort comprised some 680 healthy bone marrow donors. At the time of sampling, every cohort member was nominally healthy, though immune exposures that went unrecorded were likely present. The donor was CMV seronegative and was included in the group of under 450 seronegative cohort members. Each donor provided a peripheral blood sample, and peripheral blood mononuclear cells were used for TCR beta sequencing. Genomic DNA was extracted from the blood cell samples with the Qiagen DNeasy Blood Extraction Kit.

Sample: PBMCs. The receptor chain draws on TRBV7-8 and TRBJ1-1, and TRBD1 may be the D gene, going by 5 matching bases. The sequence was collected from a woman between 45 and 60 years old in good health and CMV-seronegative. The CDR3 loop reads CASSLVGGGTEAFF. The bases read TGTGCCAGCAGCTTAGTTGGGGGGGGCACTGAAGCTTTCTTT.